The present entry profiles one T cell receptor beta chain with its context. By its share of the sample, this clonotype is medium-sized (0.01 to 0.1%). Its antigen is still unknown. No base-level quality is on record; no much larger clone is a single base apart. The data derive from a study of immune reconstitution after stem cell transplant in scleroderma (dated by TCRdb to the late 2010s). The library was generated by RT-PCR. The instrument was an Illumina MiSeq. The public reads were run again by TCRdb, first through fastp at Q25 and then through MiXCR, and only productive beta chains were kept. Each CDR3 protein gets just one entry, which takes the most common genes and DNA from the rows behind it. This sample is represented by approximately 3,000 distinct CDR3 sequences; roughly 3.9% of them were singletons. The top ten clonotypes cover approximately 3% of the sample. Counted from cysteine to phenylalanine, this CDR3 has 13 amino acids. The only DNA kept is the CDR3, 39 bases in frame from the first base. V sheds 5 bases and J sheds 5 bases, leaving 13 bases between their ends. The germline V gene encodes CDR1 SGHTA and CDR2 FQGTGA.

Recombination joined TRBV7-3 with TRBJ2-7; TRBD1 might be the D gene, on 7 matching bases. Sampling took place before or after autologous hematopoietic stem cell transplantation (not recorded which). The sequence derives from a human donor with systemic sclerosis. The sequenced DNA is TGTGCCAGCAGCCGAGGAGGGGGCCACGAGCAGTACTTC. It translates to CASSRGGGHEQYF.